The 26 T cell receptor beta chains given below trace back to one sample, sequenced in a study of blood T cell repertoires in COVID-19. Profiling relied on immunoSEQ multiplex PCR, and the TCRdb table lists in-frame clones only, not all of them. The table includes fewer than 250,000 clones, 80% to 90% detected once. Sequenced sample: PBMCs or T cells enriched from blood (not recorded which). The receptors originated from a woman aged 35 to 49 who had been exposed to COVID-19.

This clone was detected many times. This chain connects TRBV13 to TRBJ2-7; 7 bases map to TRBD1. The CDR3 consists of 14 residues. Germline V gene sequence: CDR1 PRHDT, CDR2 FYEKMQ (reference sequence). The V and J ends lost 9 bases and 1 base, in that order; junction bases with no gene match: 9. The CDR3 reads CASTTEGASYEQYF. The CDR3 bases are TGTGCCAGTACTACCGAGGGGGCTTCCTACGAGCAGTACTTC.

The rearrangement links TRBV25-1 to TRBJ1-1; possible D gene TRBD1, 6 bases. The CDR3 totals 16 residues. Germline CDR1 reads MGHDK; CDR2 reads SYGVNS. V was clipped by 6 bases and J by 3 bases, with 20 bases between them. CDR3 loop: CASSRLSGQPYTEAFF. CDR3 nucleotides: TGTGCCAGCAGCAGATTAAGTGGACAGCCATACACTGAAGCTTTCTTT.

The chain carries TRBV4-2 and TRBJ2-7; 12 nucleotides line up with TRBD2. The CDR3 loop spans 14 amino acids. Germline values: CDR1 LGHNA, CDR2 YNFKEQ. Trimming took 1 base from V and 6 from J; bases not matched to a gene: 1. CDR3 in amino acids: CASSQGLAGVEQYF. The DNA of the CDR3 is TGTGCCAGCAGCCAAGGACTAGCGGGGGTCGAGCAGTACTTC.

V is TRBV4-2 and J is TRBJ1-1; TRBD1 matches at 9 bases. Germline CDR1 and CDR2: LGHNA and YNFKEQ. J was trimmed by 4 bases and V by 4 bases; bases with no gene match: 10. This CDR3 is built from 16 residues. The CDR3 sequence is CASSPSGQGRSTEAFF. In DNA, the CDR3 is TGTGCCAGCAGCCCCTCTGGACAGGGGAGGAGCACTGAAGCTTTCTTT.

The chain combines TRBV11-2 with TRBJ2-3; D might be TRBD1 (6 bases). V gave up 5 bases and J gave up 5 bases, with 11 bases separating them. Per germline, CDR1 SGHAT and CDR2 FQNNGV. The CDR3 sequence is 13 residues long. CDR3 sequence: CASSVSRGDTQYF. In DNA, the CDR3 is TGTGCCAGCAGCGTCAGCAGGGGAGATACGCAGTATTTT. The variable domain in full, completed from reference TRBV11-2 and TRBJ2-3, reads EAGVAQSPRYKIIEKRQSVAFWCNPISGHATLYWYQQILGQGPKLLIQFQNNGVVDDSQLPKDRFSAERLKGVDSTLKIQPAKLEDSAVYLCASSVSRGDTQYFGPGTRLTVL.

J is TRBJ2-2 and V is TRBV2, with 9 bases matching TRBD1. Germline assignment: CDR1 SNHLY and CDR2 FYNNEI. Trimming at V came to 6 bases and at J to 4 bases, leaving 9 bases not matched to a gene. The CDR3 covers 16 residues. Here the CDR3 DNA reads TGTGCCAGCAGGGGCGGACAGGGGACCGCCACCGGGGAGCTGTTTTTT. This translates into CASRGGQGTATGELFF.

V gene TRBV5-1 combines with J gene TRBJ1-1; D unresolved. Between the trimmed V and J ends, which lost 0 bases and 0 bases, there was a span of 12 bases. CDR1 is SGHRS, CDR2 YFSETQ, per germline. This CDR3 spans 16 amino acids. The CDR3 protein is CASSLEAAAMNTEAFF. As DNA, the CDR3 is TGCGCCAGCAGCTTGGAGGCGGCAGCAATGAACACTGAAGCTTTCTTT.

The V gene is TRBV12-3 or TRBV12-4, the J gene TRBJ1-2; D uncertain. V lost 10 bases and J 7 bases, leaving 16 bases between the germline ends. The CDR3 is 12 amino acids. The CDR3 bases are TGTGCCACAAACGAACTCCCGGGTGGCTACACCTTC. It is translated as CATNELPGGYTF.

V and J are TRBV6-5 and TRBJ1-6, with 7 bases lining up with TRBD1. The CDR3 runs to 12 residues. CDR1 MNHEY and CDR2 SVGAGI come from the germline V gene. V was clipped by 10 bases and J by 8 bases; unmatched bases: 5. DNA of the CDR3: TGTGCCAACAATACAGGGGATTCACCCCTCCACTTT. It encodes CANNTGDSPLHF.

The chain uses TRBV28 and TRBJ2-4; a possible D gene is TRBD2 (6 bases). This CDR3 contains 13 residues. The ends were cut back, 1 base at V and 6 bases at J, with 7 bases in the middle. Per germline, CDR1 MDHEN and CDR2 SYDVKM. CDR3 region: CASSLSGGNIQYF. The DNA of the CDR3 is TGTGCCAGCAGTTTATCCGGGGGAAACATTCAGTACTTC.

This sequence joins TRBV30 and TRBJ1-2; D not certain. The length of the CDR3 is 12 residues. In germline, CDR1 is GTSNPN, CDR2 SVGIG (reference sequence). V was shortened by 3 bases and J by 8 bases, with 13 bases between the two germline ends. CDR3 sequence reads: CAWRTYQSGYTF. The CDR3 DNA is TGTGCCTGGAGAACGTATCAGTCGGGCTACACCTTC.

The DNA of the CDR3 is TGTGCCAGCTGTGCGGGAACTAATGAAAAACTGTTTTTT. Its protein is CASCAGTNEKLFF. This chain connects TRBV9 to TRBJ1-4, with D unclear. Germline V gives CDR1 SGDLS, CDR2 YYNGEE. The CDR3 extends over 13 amino acids. Between the trimmed V and J ends, which lost 7 bases and 1 base, there was a span of 8 bases.

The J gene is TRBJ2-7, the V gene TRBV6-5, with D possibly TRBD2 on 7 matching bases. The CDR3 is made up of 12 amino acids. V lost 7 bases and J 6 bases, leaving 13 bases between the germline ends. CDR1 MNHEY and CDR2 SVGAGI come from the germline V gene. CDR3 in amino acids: CASTGGRGEQYF. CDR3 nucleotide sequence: TGTGCCAGCACGGGGGGCAGAGGCGAGCAGTACTTC.

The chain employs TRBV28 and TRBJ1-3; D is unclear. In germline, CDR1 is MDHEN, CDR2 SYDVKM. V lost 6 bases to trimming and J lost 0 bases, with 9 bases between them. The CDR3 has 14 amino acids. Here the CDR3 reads CASSLDGSGNTIYF. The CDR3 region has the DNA TGTGCCAGCAGCCTAGACGGCTCTGGAAACACCATATATTTT.

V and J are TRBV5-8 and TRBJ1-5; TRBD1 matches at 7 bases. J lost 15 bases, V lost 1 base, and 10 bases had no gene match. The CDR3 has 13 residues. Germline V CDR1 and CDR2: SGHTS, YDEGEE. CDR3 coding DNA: TGTGCCAGCAGCTTGACCGACACAGGGGAACGGCATTTT. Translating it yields CASSLTDTGERHF.

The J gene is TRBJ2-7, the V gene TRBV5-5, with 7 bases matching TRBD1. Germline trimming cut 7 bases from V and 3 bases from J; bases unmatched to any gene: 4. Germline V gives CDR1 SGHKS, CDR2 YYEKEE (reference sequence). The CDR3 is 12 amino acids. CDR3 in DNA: TGTGCCAGCGACCGGGACAGCTACGAGCAGTACTTC. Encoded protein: CASDRDSYEQYF.

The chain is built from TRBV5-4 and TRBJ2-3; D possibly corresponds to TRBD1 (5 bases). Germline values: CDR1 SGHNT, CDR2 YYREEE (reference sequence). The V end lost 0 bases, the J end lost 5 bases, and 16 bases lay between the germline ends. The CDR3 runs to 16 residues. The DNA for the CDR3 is TGTGCCAGCAGCTTGGCCGGCCCGCAGGGTATAGATACGCAGTATTTT. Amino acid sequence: CASSLAGPQGIDTQYF.

CDR3 sequence reads: CASSTHRGMNTEAFF. CDR3 sequence (DNA): TGTGCCAGTAGTACTCACAGGGGCATGAACACTGAAGCTTTCTTT. This chain joins TRBV19 and TRBJ1-1; 7 bases fit TRBD1. Germline values: CDR1 LNHDA, CDR2 SQIVND (reference sequence). The CDR3 runs 15 residues. Losses at the gene ends were 4 bases for V and 0 bases for J; bases not matched to a gene: 5.

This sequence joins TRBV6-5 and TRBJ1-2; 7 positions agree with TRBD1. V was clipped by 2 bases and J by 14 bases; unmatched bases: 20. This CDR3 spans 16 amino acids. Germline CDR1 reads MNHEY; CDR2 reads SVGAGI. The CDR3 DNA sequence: TGTGCCAGCAGTTACGCCCCCTCCGACAGGGTGGGCCTTTGGACCTTC. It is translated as CASSYAPSDRVGLWTF.

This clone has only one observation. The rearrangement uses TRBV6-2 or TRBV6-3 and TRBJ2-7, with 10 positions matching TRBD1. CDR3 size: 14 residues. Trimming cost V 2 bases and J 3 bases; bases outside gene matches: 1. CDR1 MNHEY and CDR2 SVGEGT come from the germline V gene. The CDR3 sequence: CASSYRTGGYEQYF. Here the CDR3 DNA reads TGTGCCAGCAGTTACCGGACAGGGGGCTACGAGCAGTACTTC.

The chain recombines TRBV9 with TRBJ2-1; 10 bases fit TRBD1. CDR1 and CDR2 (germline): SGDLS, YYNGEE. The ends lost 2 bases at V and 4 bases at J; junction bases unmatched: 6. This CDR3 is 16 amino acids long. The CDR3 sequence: CASSVTGTGVYNEQFF. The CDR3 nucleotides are TGTGCCAGCAGCGTCACCGGGACAGGGGTTTACAATGAGCAGTTCTTC.

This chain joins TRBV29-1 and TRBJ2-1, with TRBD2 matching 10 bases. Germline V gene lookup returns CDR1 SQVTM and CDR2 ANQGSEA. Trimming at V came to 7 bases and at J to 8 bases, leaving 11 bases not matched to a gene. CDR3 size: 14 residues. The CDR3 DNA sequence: TGCAGCGCTCCAAAAGCGGGGGGGTCGCATGAGCAGTTCTTC. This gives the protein CSAPKAGGSHEQFF.

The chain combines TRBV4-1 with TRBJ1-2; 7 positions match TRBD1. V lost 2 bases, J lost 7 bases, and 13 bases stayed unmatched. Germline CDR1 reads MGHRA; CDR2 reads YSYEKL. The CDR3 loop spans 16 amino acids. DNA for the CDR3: TGCGCCAGCAGCCAACCTAACCGAAGACAGGGCTTTGGCTACACCTTC. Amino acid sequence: CASSQPNRRQGFGYTF.

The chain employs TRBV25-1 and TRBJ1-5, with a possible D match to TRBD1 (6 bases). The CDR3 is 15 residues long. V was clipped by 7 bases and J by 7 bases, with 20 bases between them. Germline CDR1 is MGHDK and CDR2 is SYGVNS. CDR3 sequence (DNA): TGTGCCAGCACCGGAGGGAGGGGGGCTCGACAGCCCCAGCATTTT. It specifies CASTGGRGARQPQHF.

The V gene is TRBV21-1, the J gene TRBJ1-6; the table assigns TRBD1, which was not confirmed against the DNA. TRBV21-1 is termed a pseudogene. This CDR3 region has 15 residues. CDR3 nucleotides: TGTGCCAGCAGCAGCCCTTGGACAGGGAATTCACCCCTCCACTTT. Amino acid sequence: CASSSPWTGNSPLHF.

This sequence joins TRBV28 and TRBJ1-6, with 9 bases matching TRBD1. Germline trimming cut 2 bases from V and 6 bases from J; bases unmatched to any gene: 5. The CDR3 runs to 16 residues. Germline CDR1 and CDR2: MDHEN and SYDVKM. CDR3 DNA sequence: TGTGCCAGCAGTTTAGGCCCGGGACAGGGTAATTCACCCCTCCACTTT. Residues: CASSLGPGQGNSPLHF.